This T cell receptor (beta chain) comes out of a study of T cells in Graves' hyperthyroidism and ophthalmopathy. The study excluded patients with uncontrolled infection, other autoimmune disease, pregnancy or lactation. Amplified TCR beta CDR3 regions came from RNA transcripts. Initially, a first-round RT-PCR of the TCR CDR3 employed the HTBI primer set. TCRdb independently ran MiXCR on the multiplex PCR reads; one entry per CDR3 protein. The data hold roughly 710,000 distinct CDR3 sequences, with about a third observed a single time. On this clonotype: Antigen specificity is unknown. A read error is likely, as this CDR3 ends without the conserved phenylalanine or tryptophan.

General observations from the study: Ophthalmopathy was told apart from stable hyperthyroidism by a 13 V-J model. Most thyroid clonotypes expanded above 0.001 were also detected in blood.

This CDR3 has 12 residues. Germline CDR1 reads SGHDT; CDR2 reads YYEEEE. V lost 2 bases and J lost 4, with 7 bases in between. The TCR was taken from a woman aged 40-49 years with Graves' hyperthyroidism. The chain links TRBV5-6 to TRBJ2-7; D is perhaps TRBD1 or TRBD2 (6 bases each). Sequencing was performed on blood. CDR3 region: CASSLGGYEQYL. CDR3 DNA: TGTGCCAGCAGCTTAGGGGGGTACGAGCAGTACCTC.